Below, one TCR beta chain is given with its context. Other DNA sequences in the same sample also yield this CDR3. This sample is drawn from a study of blood T cell repertoires in COVID-19. Using immunoSEQ multiplex PCR, the repertoire was profiled, and TCRdb retains in-frame clones only, with some absent. The table has approximately 260,000 clones, roughly four fifths seen once. This clonotype was sampled from a woman of 80 years or more with acute or convalescent COVID-19. Sequencing used peripheral blood.

CDR3 loop: CASSYRQGVPYEQYF. DNA for the CDR3: TGTGCCAGCAGTTACCGACAGGGGGTGCCCTACGAGCAGTACTTC. V and J are TRBV6-5 and TRBJ2-7; 9 bases align to TRBD1. Germline V CDR1 and CDR2: MNHEY, SVGAGI. This CDR3 has 15 amino acids. The junction had 4 bases not matched to a gene; V was cut back by 2 bases and J by 2 bases.